The T cell receptor (beta chain) under discussion was sequenced for a study of T cells after yellow fever vaccination. Turning to the study itself: With SMART-Seq v4 Ultra Low Input, the fractions containing low cell numbers were prepared. Study-level results: The study re-detected most primary-vaccination clones after the booster (96% CD4, approximately 88% CD8). Overall, a small share of clonotypes was seen in both CD4 and CD8 compartments.

TCRdb reprocessed the 5' RACE reads via MiXCR and lists one record per CDR3 protein. The repertoire consists of about 320,000 distinct CDR3 sequences, with around 10% occurring once and the leading ten covering about 3.5%. This clonotype was found a few times. Its antigen remains unknown. The origin of this receptor is a man between 18 and 35 years old who received the YFV17D yellow fever vaccine. Material: CD4+ T cells sorted from PBMCs, obtained 45 days after the yellow fever booster vaccination.

CDR3 amino acids: CASSQEGAVGQPQHF. In DNA form, the CDR3 reads TGCGCCAGCAGCCAAGAGGGAGCTGTGGGTCAGCCCCAGCATTTT. The chain links TRBV4-3 to TRBJ1-5; D is undetermined. The CDR3 has 15 residues. Germline V gives CDR1 LGHNA, CDR2 YSLEER. Trimming took 0 bases from V and 6 from J, leaving 12 bases between them.